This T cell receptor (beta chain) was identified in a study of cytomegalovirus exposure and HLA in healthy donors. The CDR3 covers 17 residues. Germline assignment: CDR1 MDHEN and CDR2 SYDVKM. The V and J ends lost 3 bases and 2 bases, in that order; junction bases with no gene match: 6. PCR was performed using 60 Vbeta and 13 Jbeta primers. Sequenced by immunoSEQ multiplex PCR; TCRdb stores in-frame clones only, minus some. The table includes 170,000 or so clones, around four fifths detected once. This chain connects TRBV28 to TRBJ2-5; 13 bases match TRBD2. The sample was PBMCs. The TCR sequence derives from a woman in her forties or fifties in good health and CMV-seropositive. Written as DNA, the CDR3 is TGTGCCAGCAGTTTGCAGACTAGCGGGGGGTTTCAAGAGACCCAGTACTTC. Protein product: CASSLQTSGGFQETQYF.